Sequencing of this TCR beta chain was carried out in a study of cytomegalovirus exposure and HLA in healthy donors. The table lists this clone with a count of one. The junction had 7 bases not matched to a gene; V was cut back by 4 bases and J by 4 bases. CDR1 and CDR2 from the germline V gene are SGDLS and YYNGEE. This CDR3 has 15 amino acids. The primer mix had 60 Vbeta and 13 Jbeta primers. The method was immunoSEQ multiplex PCR; TCRdb's version includes in-frame clones alone and lacks a portion of them. The sample has about 140,000 clones, 80% seen once. The sequence came from a man aged 50 to 60 in good health and CMV-seronegative. The sequenced sample was PBMCs. This chain connects TRBV9 to TRBJ2-1, with TRBD1 identical over 8 bases. The chain's CDR3 is CASSPTGTGYNEQFF. For the CDR3, the DNA is TGTGCCAGCAGCCCCACCGGGACAGGTTACAATGAGCAGTTCTTC.